Sequencing of this T cell receptor (beta chain) was carried out in a study of CD8 T cells in Susac syndrome. Findings and limits, study-wide: The number of individuals included in the study's TCR sequencing and HLA analysis was acknowledged as relatively small.

Random hexamers were used to reverse transcribe about 0.45 to 1 ug of RNA. Multiplex immunoSEQ PCR targeted 54 Vbeta and 13 Jbeta TCR beta segments. Via MiXCR, TCRdb re-called the immunoSEQ multiplex PCR reads, giving one row per CDR3 protein. The data contain some 180,000 distinct CDR3 sequences, more than 85% of them singletons. This CDR3 is built from 16 residues. Germline CDR1 reads LGHDT; CDR2 reads YNNKEL (reference sequence). Trimming took off 0 bases at V and 4 bases at J, with 15 bases between the two ends. The recently defined diagnostic criteria for definite or probable disease were met by the Susac syndrome patients. Negative isolation yielded CD4+ and CD8+ T cells, and FACS enriched TEMRA cells. As regards this clonotype: What it binds is unknown.

This TCR came from a human donor with Susac syndrome. The rearrangement links TRBV3-1 to TRBJ2-5; D gene uncertain. The sequenced sample consisted of CD4+ T cells from PBMCs. CDR3 coding DNA: TGTGCCAGCAGCCAAGATATGTACGTATTAAGAGAGACCCAGTACTTC. It is translated as CASSQDMYVLRETQYF.